This T cell receptor (beta chain) was identified in a study of cytotoxic CD8 clonotypes in ibrutinib-treated CLL. The CDR3 consists of 18 residues. J gave up 4 bases and V 0 bases, and 14 bases lay outside the gene matches. Looked up from germline, CDR1 is LGHNA and CDR2 is YSLEER. The repertoire was sequenced with immunoSEQ multiplex PCR; TCRdb's copy has only in-frame clones and lacks some. The profile shows about 130,000 clones, around 84% of them singletons. TCR beta libraries used about 2.1 micrograms of DNA from cryopreserved PBMCs. The chain is built from TRBV4-3 and TRBJ1-2, with 7 nucleotides matching TRBD1. The TCR was taken from a human donor with chronic lymphocytic leukemia. Specimen: PBMCs, collected after 24 months of ibrutinib treatment. DNA for the CDR3: TGCGCCAGCAGCCAAGACCTGGGACAGCCACGTTTGGGCTATGGCTACACCTTC. Its protein product is CASSQDLGQPRLGYGYTF.